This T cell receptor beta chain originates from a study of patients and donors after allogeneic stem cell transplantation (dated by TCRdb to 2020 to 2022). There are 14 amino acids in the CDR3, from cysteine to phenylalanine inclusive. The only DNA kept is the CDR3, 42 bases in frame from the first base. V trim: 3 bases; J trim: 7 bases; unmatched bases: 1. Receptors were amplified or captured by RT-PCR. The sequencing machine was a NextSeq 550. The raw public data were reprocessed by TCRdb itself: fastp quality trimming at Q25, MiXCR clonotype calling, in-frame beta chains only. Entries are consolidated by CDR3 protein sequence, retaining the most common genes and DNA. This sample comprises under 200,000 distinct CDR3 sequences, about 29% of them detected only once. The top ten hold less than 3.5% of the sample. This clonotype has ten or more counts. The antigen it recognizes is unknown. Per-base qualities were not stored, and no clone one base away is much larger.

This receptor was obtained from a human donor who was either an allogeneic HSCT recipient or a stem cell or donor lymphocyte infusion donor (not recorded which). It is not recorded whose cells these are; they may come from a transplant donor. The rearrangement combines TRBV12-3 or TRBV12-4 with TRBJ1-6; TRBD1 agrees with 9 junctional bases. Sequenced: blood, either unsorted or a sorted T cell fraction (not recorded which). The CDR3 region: CASSFGTGNSPLHF. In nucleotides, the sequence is TGTGCCAGCAGTTTCGGGACAGGGAATTCACCCCTCCACTTT.